Below are 2 T cell receptor beta chains sequenced from a single sample in a study of T cell repertoires in cytomegalovirus infection. Which antigens these TCRs recognize remains unknown. Each CDR3 protein gets one entry after TCRdb re-called the reads with MiXCR. The sample shows roughly 500,000 distinct CDR3 sequences, roughly a third of them seen only once. The input for sequencing was cultured PBMCs, taken from culture after CMV antigen stimulation. The receptors derive from a human donor in good health (CMV status not recorded). Some clones in this sample may be carry-over from other donors' samples.

This clonotype has just a few counts. The V and J genes are TRBV2 and TRBJ2-7; 11 bases match TRBD2. V gave up 5 bases and J gave up 6 bases; unmatched junction bases: 6. CDR1 and CDR2 (germline): SNHLY, FYNNEI. The CDR3 length is 14 residues. CDR3 in amino acids: CASSQGLAAGEQYV. The CDR3 DNA is TGTGCCAGCAGTCAGGGACTAGCGGCGGGCGAGCAGTACGTC.

In this sample, this clonotype turned up many times. The chain combines TRBV7-2 with TRBJ2-4; 15 nucleotides line up with TRBD2. CDR1 SGHTA and CDR2 FQGNSA come from the germline V gene. The ends lost 6 bases at V and 8 bases at J; junction bases unmatched: 8. The CDR3 covers 16 residues. As DNA, the CDR3 is TGTGCCAGCAGTAGCGGACTAGCGGGAGGGCGAGACATTCAGTACTTC. Translating gives CASSSGLAGGRDIQYF.